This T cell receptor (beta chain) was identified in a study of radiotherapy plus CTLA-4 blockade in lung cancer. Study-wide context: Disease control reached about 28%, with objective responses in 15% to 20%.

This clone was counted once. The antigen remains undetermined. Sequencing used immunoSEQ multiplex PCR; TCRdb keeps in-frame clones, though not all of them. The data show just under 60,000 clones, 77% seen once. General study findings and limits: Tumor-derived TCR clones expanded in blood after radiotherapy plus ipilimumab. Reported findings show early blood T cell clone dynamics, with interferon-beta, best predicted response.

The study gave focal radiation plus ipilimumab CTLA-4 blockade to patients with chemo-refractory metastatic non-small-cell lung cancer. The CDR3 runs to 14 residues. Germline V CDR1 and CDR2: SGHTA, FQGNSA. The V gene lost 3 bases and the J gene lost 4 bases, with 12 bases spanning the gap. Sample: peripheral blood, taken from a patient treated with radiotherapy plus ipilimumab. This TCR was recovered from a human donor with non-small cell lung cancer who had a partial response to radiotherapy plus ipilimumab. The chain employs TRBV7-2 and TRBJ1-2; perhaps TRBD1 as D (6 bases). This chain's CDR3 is CASSFGGATYGYTF. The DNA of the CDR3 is TGTGCCAGCAGCTTTGGGGGGGCCACCTATGGCTACACCTTC. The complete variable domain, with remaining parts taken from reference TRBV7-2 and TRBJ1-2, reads GAGVSQSPSNKVTEKGKDVELRCDPISGHTALYWYRQSLGQGLEFLIYFQGNSAPDKSGLPSDRFSAERTGGSVSTLTIQRTQQEDSAVYLCASSFGGATYGYTFGSGTRLTVV.